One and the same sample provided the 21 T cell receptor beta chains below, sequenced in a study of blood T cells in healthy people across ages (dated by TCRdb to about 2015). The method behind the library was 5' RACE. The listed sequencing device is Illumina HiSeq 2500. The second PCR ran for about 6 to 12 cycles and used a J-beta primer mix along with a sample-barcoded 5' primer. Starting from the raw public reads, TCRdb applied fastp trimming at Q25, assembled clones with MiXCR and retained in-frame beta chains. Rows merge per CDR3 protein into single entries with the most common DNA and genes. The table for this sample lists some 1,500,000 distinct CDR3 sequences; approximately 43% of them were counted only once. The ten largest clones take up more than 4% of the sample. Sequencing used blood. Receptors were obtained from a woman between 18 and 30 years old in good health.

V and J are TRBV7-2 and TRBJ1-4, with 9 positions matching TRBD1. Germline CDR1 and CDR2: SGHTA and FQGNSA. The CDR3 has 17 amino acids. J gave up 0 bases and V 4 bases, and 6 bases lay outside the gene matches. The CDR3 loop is CASSSRRQGATNEKLFF. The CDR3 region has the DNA TGTGCCAGCAGCTCCCGGCGACAGGGGGCAACTAATGAAAAACTGTTTTTT.

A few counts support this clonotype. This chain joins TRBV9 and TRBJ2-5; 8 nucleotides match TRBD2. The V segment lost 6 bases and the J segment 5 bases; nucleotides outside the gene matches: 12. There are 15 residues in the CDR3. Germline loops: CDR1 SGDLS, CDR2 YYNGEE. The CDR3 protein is CASTPYGSGEETQYF. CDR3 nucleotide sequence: TGTGCCAGCACCCCTTACGGTAGCGGGGAGGAGACCCAGTACTTC.

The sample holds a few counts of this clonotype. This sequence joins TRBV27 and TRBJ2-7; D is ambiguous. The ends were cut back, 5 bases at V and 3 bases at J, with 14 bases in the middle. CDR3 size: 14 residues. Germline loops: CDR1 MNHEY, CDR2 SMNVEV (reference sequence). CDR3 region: CASSPNPIYYEQYF. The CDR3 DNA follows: TGTGCCAGCAGTCCCAACCCCATTTACTACGAGCAGTACTTC.

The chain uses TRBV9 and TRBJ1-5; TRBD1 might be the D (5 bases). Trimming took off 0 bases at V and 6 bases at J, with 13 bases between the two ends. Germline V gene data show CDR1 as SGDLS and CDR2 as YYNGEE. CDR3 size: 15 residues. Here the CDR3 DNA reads TGTGCCAGCAGCGTAGCGGGAGGGGCGGGTCAGCCCCAGCATTTT. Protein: CASSVAGGAGQPQHF. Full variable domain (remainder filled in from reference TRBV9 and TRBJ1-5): DSGVTQTPKHLITATGQRVTLRCSPRSGDLSVYWYQQSLDQGLQFLIQYYNGEERAKGNILERFSAQQFPDLHSELNLSSLELGDSALYFCASSVAGGAGQPQHFGDGTRLSIL.

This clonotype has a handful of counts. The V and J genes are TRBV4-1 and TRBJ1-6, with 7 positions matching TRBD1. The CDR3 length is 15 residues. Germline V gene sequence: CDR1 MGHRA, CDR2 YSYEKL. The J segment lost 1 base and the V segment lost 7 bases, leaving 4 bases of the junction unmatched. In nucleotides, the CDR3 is TGCGCCAGCAACGCAGGGGGATCCTATAATTCACCCCTCCACTTT. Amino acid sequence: CASNAGGSYNSPLHF.

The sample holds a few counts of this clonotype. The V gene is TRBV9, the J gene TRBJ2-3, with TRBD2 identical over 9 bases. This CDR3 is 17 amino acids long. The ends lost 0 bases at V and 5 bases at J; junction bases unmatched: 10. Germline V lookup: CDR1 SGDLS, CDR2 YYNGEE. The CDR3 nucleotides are TGTGCCAGCAGCGTAGGTGGCGGGACTAGCTTGCAAGATACGCAGTATTTT. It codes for CASSVGGGTSLQDTQYF.

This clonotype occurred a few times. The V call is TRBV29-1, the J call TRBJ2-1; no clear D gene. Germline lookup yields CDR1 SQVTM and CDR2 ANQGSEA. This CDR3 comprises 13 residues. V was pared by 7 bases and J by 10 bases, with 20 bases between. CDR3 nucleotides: TGCAGCGCATTGACCGACATCCCCAACGAGCAGTTCTTC. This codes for CSALTDIPNEQFF.

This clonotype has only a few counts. The CDR3 is CASSTAWGYNEQFF. CDR3 sequence (DNA): TGCGCCAGCAGCACCGCGTGGGGGTACAATGAGCAGTTCTTC. J is TRBJ2-1 and V is TRBV4-1; D possibly matches TRBD1 or TRBD2 (5 bases each). The V gene's germline CDR1 is MGHRA and CDR2 YSYEKL. Trimming stripped 5 bases from V and 4 bases from J, with 12 bases between. This CDR3 has 14 amino acids.

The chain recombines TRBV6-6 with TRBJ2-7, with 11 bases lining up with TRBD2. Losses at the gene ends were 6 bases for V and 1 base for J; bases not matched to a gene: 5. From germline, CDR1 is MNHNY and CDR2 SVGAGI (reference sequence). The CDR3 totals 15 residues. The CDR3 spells CASSDASGGSYEQYF. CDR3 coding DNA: TGTGCCAGCAGCGACGCTAGCGGGGGGTCCTACGAGCAGTACTTC.

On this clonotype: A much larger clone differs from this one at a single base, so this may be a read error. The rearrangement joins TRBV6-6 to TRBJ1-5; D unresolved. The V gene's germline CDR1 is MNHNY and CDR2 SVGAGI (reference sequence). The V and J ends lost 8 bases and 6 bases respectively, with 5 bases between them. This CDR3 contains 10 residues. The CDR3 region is CASGVQPQHF. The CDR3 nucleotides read TGTGCCAGCGGGGTTCAGCCCCAGCATTTT.

The CDR3 DNA reads as TGTGCCAGCAGAAAAGGGGGGGGATTCCCGTACAATGAGCAGTTCTTC. Translation: CASRKGGGFPYNEQFF. The chain employs TRBV21-1 and TRBJ2-1; the tabulated D call, TRBD1, remains unverified against the DNA. TRBV21-1 is noted as a pseudogene. CDR3 length: 16 amino acids.

The CDR3 DNA is TGTGCCAGCAGTTCACGAAAACTAGCGGGGACACAAGAGACCCAGTACTTC. As protein: CASSSRKLAGTQETQYF. The chain carries TRBV12-3 or TRBV12-4 and TRBJ2-5; 10 bases agree with TRBD2. V lost 4 bases and J lost 2; bases outside the gene matches: 10. This CDR3 has 17 amino acids.

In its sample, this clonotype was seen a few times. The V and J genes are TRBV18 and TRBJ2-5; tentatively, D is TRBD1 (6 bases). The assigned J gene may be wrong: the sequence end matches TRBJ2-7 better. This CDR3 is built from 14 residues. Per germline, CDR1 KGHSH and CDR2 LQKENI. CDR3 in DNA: TGTGCCAGCTCAAATACAGGGAAAGCCTACGAGCAGTACTTC. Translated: CASSNTGKAYEQYF.

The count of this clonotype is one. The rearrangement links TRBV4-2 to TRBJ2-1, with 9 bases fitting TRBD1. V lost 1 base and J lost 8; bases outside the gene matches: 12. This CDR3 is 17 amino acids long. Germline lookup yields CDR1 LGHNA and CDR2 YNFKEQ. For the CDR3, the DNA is TGTGCCAGCAGCCAAGCTGCGGGACAGGGCCCTTGGGATGAGCAGTTCTTC. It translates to CASSQAAGQGPWDEQFF.

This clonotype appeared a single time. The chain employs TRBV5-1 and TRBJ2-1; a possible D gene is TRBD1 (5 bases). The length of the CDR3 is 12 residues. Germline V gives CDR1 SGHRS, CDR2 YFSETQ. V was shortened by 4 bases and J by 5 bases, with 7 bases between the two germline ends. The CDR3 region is CASSVGHNEQFF. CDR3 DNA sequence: TGCGCCAGCAGCGTGGGGCACAATGAGCAGTTCTTC.

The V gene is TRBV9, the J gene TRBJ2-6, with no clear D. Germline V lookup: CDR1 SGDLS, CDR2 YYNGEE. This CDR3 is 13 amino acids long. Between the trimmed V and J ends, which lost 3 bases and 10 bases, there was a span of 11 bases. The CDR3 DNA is TGTGCCAGCAGCGGTGGGTCCTCGAACGTCCTGACTTTC. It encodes CASSGGSSNVLTF.

The CDR3 sequence is CATSDPLGGQEISGNTIYF. The DNA for the CDR3 is TGTGCCACCAGTGACCCCCTAGGGGGACAGGAAATCTCTGGAAACACCATATATTTT. V gene TRBV24-1 combines with J gene TRBJ1-3; 8 bases fit TRBD1. CDR3 length equals 19 residues. Germline loops: CDR1 KGHDR, CDR2 SFDVKD. V shed 4 bases and J 0 bases; nucleotides not matched to a gene: 13.

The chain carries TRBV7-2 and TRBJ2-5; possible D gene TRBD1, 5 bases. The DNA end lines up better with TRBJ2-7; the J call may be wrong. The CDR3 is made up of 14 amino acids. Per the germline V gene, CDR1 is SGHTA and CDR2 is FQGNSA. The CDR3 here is CASREGTGLYEQYF. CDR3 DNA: TGTGCCAGCAGGGAAGGCACAGGATTATACGAGCAGTACTTC.

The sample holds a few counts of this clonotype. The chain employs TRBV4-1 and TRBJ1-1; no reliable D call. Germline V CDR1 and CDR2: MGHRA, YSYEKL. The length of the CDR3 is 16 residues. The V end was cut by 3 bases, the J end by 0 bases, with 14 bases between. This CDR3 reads CASSQIIQGLNTEAFF. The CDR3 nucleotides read TGCGCCAGCAGCCAGATCATTCAAGGCTTGAACACTGAAGCTTTCTTT.

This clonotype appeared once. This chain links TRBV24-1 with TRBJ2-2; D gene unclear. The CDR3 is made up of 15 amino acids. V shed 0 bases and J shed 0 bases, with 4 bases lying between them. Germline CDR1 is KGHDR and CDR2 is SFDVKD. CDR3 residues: CATSDLLTNTGELFF. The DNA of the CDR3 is TGTGCCACCAGTGATTTGCTTACGAACACCGGGGAGCTGTTTTTT.

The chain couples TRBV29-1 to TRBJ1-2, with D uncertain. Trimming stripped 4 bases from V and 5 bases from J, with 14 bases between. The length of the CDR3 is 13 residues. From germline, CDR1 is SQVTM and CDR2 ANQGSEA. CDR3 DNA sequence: TGCAGCGTTGTCGCCTCCCCCGGGTATGGCTACACCTTC. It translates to CSVVASPGYGYTF. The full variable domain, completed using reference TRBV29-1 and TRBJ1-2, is SAVISQKPSRDICQRGTSLTIQCQVDSQVTMMFWYRQQPGQSLTLIATANQGSEATYESGFVIDKFPISRPNLTFSTLTVSNMSPEDSSIYLCSVVASPGYGYTFGSGTRLTVV.